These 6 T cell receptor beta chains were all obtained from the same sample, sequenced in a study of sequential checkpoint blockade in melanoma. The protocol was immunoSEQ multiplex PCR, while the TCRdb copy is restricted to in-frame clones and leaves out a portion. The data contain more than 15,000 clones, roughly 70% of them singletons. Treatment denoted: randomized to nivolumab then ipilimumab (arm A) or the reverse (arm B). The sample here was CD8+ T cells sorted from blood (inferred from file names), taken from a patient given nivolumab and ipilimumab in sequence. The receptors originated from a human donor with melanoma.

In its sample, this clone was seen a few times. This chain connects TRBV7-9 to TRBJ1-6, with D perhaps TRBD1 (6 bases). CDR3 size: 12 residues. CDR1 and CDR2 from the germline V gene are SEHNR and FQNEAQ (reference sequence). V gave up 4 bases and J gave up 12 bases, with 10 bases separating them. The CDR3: CASSSMTGPLHF. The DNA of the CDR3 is TGTGCCAGCAGCTCCATGACAGGACCCCTCCACTTT.

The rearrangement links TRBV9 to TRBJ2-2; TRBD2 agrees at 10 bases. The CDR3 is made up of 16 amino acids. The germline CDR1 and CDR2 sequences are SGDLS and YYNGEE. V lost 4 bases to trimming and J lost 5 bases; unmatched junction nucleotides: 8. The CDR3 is CASSTSGGGGTGELFF. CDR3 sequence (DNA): TGTGCCAGCAGCACCAGCGGGGGGGGAGGGACCGGGGAGCTGTTTTTT.

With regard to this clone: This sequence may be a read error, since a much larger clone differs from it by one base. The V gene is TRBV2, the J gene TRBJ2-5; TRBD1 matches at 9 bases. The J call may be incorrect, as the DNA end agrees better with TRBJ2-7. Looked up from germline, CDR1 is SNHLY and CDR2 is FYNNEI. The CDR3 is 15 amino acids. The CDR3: CASSLTGTGTYEQYF. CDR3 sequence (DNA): TGTGCCAGCAGTCTCACCGGGACAGGGACCTACGAGCAGTACTTC.

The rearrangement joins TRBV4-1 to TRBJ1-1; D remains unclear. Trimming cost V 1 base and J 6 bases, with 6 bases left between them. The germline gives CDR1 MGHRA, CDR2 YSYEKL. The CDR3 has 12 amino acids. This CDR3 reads CASSQGGSEAFF. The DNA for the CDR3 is TGCGCCAGCAGCCAAGGAGGTTCTGAAGCTTTCTTT.

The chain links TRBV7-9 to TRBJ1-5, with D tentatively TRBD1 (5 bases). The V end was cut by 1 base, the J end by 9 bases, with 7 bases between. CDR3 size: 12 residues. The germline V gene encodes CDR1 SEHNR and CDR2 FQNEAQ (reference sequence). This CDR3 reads CASSLGDRPQHF. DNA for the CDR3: TGTGCCAGCAGCTTAGGTGACAGGCCCCAGCATTTT.

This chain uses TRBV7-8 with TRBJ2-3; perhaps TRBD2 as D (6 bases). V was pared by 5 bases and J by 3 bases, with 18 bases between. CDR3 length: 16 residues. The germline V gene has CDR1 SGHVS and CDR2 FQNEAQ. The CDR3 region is CASSQTRAPGTDTQYF. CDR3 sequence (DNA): TGTGCCAGCAGCCAGACTAGGGCCCCCGGGACAGATACGCAGTATTTT.